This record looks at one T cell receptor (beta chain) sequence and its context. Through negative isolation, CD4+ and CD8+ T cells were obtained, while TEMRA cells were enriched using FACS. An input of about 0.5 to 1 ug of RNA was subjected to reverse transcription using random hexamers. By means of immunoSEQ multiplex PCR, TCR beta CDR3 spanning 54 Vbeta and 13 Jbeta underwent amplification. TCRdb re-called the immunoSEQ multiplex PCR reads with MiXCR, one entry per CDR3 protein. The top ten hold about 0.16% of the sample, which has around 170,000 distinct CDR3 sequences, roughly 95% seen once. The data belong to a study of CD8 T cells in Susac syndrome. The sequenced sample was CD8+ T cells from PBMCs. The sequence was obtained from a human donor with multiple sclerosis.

The CDR3 DNA reads as TGTGCCAGCTCGGGGAGGGGCCACGAGCAGTACTTC. Translation gives CASSGRGHEQYF. J is TRBJ2-7 and V is TRBV2; 7 positions match TRBD2. The CDR3 contains 12 residues. Germline CDR1 reads SNHLY; CDR2 reads FYNNEI. V trimming: 8 bases; J trimming: 5 bases; junction bases outside the gene matches: 6.